What follows are 11 T cell receptor beta chains derived from one specimen sequenced in a study of blood T cell repertoires in COVID-19. The assay was immunoSEQ multiplex PCR, and TCRdb's table has in-frame clones only and misses some. The sample lists approximately 110,000 clones, 70% to 90% occurring once. The sample comprised peripheral blood. The receptor set was obtained from a middle-aged man with acute or convalescent COVID-19.

V usage is TRBV29-1 and J usage is TRBJ1-2, with TRBD1 identical over 8 bases. The CDR3 is 13 amino acids. The V gene's germline CDR1 is SQVTM and CDR2 ANQGSEA. The trim removed 6 bases at V and 8 bases at J, leaving 11 bases unmatched. CDR3 sequence reads: CSVLQDREGGYTF. The CDR3 DNA sequence: TGCAGCGTACTCCAGGACAGGGAAGGAGGCTACACCTTC.

This chain joins TRBV7-2 and TRBJ2-5, with D possibly being TRBD2 (6 bases). The CDR3 contains 14 residues. The germline V gene has CDR1 SGHTA and CDR2 FQGNSA. Between the trimmed V and J ends, which lost 5 bases and 4 bases, there was a span of 14 bases. In DNA form, the CDR3 reads TGTGCCAGCAGCCACGTCGGGGGAAGAGAGACCCAGTACTTC. Its translation: CASSHVGGRETQYF.

The V gene is TRBV5-4, the J gene TRBJ1-6, with D tentatively TRBD1 (6 bases). The V end lost 3 bases, the J end lost 7 bases, and 11 bases lay between the germline ends. CDR3 size: 14 residues. The germline CDR1 and CDR2 sequences are SGHNT and YYREEE (reference sequence). CDR3 amino acids: CASSYQGYNSPLHF. CDR3 DNA sequence: TGTGCCAGCAGCTATCAGGGGTACAATTCACCCCTCCACTTT.

V and J are TRBV20-1 and TRBJ2-1; 15 bases line up with TRBD2. This CDR3 contains 15 residues. V lost 3 bases to trimming and J lost 14 bases; unmatched junction nucleotides: 11. The germline V gene encodes CDR1 DFQATT and CDR2 SNEGSKA (reference sequence). CDR3 bases: TGCAGTGCTAGTAAGGGCCCGGGACTAGCGGGAGGTGAGTTCTTC. It yields the protein CSASKGPGLAGGEFF.

J is TRBJ2-7 and V is TRBV6-5, with 10 bases aligning to TRBD1. The germline V gene encodes CDR1 MNHEY and CDR2 SVGAGI. This CDR3 is 15 amino acids long. V gave up 8 bases and J gave up 3 bases; unmatched junction bases: 10. The CDR3 is CASCTLDRGGYEQYF. The CDR3 coding sequence is TGTGCCAGCTGTACCCTGGACAGGGGGGGCTACGAGCAGTACTTC.

This chain connects TRBV27 to TRBJ1-3; TRBD1 might be the D (5 bases). Trimming shortened V by 5 bases and J by 4 bases, and 12 bases separated the two germline ends. The CDR3 contains 14 residues. Germline V gives CDR1 MNHEY, CDR2 SMNVEV (reference sequence). CDR3 loop: CASSLGGNGNTIYF. CDR3 nucleotides: TGTGCCAGCAGTCTGGGGGGGAACGGAAACACCATATATTTT.

This rearrangement joins TRBV29-1 to TRBJ1-4; unclear D gene. CDR3 length: 13 amino acids. The germline V and J ends were trimmed by 0 bases and 9 bases, with 11 bases remaining between them. From germline, CDR1 is SQVTM and CDR2 ANQGSEA. The CDR3: CSVEDRQAKKLFF. The CDR3 nucleotides read TGCAGCGTTGAAGATCGGCAGGCCAAAAAACTGTTTTTT.

V gene TRBV6-5 combines with J gene TRBJ2-7; 14 bases fit TRBD2. CDR1 is MNHEY and CDR2 is SVGAGI in the germline V gene. CDR3 length: 13 residues. Unmatched junction bases numbered 0, after V lost 2 bases and J lost 9 bases. The DNA of the CDR3 is TGTGCCAGCAGTTACGGGACTAGCGGGAGGCAGTACTTC. Translated: CASSYGTSGRQYF.

The chain uses TRBV18 and TRBJ2-6; D perhaps matches TRBD2 (5 bases). The V gene's germline CDR1 is KGHSH and CDR2 LQKENI. The CDR3 is 19 residues long. Trimming removed 1 base from V and 0 bases from J, with 16 bases in between. The CDR3 loop is CASSPQGLLHLSGANVLTF. The DNA of the CDR3 is TGTGCCAGCTCACCACAAGGACTCCTCCACCTCTCTGGGGCCAACGTCCTGACTTTC.

The chain carries TRBV5-8 and TRBJ2-7, with 7 bases aligning to TRBD2. This CDR3 contains 16 residues. The germline V gene encodes CDR1 SGHTS and CDR2 YDEGEE. The J segment lost 2 bases and the V segment lost 7 bases, leaving 15 bases of the junction unmatched. CDR3 coding DNA: TGTGCCAGCCGCCATCCCGGGGCTAGCGGAACCTACGAGCAGTACTTC. Its translation is CASRHPGASGTYEQYF. Together with reference TRBV5-8 and TRBJ2-7, the CDR3 gives the full variable domain: EAGVTQSPTHLIKTRGQQATLRCSPISGHTSVYWYQQALGLGLQFLLWYDEGEERNRGNFPPRFSGRQFPNYSSELNVNALELEDSALYLCASRHPGASGTYEQYFGPGTRLTVT.

CDR3 amino acids: CASSPAGANTGELFF. DNA of the CDR3: TGTGCCAGCTCACCAGCGGGGGCGAACACCGGGGAGCTGTTTTTT. This chain connects TRBV18 to TRBJ2-2; the match to TRBD2 covers 7 bases. This CDR3 is built from 15 residues. CDR1 and CDR2 from the germline V gene are KGHSH and LQKENI. V gave up 2 bases and J gave up 0 bases; unmatched junction bases: 0.